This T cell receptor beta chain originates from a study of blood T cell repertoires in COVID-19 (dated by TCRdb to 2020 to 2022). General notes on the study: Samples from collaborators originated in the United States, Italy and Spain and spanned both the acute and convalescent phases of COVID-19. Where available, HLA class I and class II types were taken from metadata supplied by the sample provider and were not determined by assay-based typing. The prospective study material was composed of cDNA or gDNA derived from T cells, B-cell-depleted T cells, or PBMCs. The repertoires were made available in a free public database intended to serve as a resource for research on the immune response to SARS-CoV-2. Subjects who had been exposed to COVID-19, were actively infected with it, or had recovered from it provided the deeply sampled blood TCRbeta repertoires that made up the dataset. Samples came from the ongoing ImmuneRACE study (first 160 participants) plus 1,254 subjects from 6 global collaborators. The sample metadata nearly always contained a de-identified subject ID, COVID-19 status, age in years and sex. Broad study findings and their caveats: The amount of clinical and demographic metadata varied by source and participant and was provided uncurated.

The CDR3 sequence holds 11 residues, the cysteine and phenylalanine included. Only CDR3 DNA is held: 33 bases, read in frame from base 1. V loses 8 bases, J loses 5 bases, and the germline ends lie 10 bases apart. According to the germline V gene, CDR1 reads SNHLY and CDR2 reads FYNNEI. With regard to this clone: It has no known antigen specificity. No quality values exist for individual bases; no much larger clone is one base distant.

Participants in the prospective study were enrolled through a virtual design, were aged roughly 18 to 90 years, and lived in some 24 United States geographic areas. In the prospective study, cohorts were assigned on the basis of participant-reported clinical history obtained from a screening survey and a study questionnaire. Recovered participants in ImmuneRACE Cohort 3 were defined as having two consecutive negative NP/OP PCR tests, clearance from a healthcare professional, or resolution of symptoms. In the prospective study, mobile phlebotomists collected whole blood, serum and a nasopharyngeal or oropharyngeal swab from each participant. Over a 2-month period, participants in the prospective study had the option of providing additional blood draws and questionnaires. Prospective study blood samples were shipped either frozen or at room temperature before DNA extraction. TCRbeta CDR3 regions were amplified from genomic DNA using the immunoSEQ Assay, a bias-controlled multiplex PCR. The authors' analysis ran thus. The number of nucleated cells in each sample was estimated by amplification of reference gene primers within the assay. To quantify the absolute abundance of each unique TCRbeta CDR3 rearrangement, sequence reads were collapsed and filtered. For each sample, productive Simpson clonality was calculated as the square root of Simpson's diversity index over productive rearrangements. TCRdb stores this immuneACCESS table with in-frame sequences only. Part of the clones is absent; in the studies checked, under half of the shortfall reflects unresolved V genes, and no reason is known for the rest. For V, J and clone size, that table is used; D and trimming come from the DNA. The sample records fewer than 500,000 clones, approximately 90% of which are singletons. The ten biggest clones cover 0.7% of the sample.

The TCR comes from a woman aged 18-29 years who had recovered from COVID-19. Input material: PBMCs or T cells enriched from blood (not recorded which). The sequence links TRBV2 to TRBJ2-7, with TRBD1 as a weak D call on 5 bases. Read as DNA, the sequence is TGTGCCAGCGGTAAGACAGACGAGCAGTACTTC. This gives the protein CASGKTDEQYF.